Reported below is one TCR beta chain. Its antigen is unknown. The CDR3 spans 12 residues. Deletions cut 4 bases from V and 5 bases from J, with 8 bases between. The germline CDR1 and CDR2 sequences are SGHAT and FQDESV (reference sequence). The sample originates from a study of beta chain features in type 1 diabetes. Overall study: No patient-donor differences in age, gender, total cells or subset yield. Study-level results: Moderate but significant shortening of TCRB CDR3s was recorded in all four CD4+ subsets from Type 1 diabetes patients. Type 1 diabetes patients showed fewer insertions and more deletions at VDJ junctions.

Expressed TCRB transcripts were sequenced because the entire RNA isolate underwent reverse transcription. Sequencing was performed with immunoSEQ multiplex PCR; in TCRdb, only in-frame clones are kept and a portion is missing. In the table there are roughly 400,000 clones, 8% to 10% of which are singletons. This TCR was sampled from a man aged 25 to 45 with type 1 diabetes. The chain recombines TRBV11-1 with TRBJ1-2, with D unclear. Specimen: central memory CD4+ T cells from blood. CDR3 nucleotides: TGTGCCAGCAGCTCCGGATATTATGGCTACACCTTC. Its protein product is CASSSGYYGYTF.